These 21 T cell receptor beta chains originate from one sample sequenced in a study of T-cell reconstitution after alpha-beta-depleted transplantation in children. Molecular barcoding with unique molecular identifiers was used for the TCRbeta library. TCRdb re-called the PCR reads with MiXCR, one entry per CDR3 protein. The sample has under 70,000 distinct CDR3 sequences, under 13% seen once; the top ten hold approximately 13%. Sequencing used PBMCs, obtained before TCRalphabeta/CD19-depleted stem cell transplant. These receptors all stem from a boy aged 5 to 17 with acute myeloid leukemia, due to receive a stem cell transplant.

This clonotype appeared many times. The CDR3 DNA reads TGTGCCAGCAGTCGGGCCGTGGGAGGCTCACCCCTCCACTTT. This sequence encodes CASSRAVGGSPLHF. This sequence joins TRBV6-1 and TRBJ1-6; D is undetermined. Germline V gene lookup returns CDR1 MNHNS and CDR2 SASEGT. The CDR3 has 14 amino acids. V lost 5 bases and J 10 bases, leaving 15 bases between the germline ends.

This clonotype was recorded at least ten times. This rearrangement joins TRBV7-9 to TRBJ2-1; 12 bases are shared with TRBD1. Germline V CDR1 and CDR2: SEHNR, FQNEAQ (reference sequence). The CDR3 covers 16 residues. The J segment lost 8 bases and the V segment lost 3 bases, leaving 8 bases of the junction unmatched. As DNA, the CDR3 is TGTGCCAGCAGCTTTGCCCCGGGACAGGGGGCAGATGAGCAGTTCTTC. This translates into CASSFAPGQGADEQFF.

V and J are TRBV5-4 and TRBJ1-5; D not resolved. Germline values: CDR1 SGHNT, CDR2 YYREEE (reference sequence). The CDR3 sequence is 12 residues long. V lost 3 bases and J lost 5, with 6 bases in between. CDR3 DNA sequence: TGTGCCAGCAGCTACAACGATCAGCCCCAGCATTTT. Translating gives CASSYNDQPQHF.

This clonotype was seen many times. The rearrangement uses TRBV12-3 or TRBV12-4 and TRBJ1-1; TRBD1 aligns across 10 bases. The length of the CDR3 is 14 residues. The J segment lost 5 bases and the V segment lost 6 bases, leaving 6 bases of the junction unmatched. CDR3 amino acids: CASSPPGQGTEAFF. In nucleotides, the CDR3 is TGTGCCAGCAGCCCTCCGGGACAGGGGACTGAAGCTTTCTTT.

With regard to this clonotype: A much more abundant neighbour one base away suggests this may be a read error. DNA of the CDR3: TGTGCCAGCAGCCAAGCTCGAGAGCAGTTCTTC. Translating it yields CASSQAREQFF. This chain links TRBV3-1 with TRBJ2-1; D unresolved. V shed 1 base and J shed 10 bases, with 5 bases lying between them. In germline, CDR1 is LGHDT, CDR2 YNNKEL (reference sequence). CDR3 length equals 11 residues.

The sample holds many counts of this clonotype. The V gene is TRBV5-1, the J gene TRBJ2-6; D is undetermined. Germline loops: CDR1 SGHRS, CDR2 YFSETQ. Trimming shortened V by 4 bases and J by 0 bases, and 8 bases separated the two germline ends. This CDR3 has 15 amino acids. The CDR3 loop reads CASSVESSGANVLTF. The CDR3 DNA sequence: TGCGCCAGCAGCGTGGAGAGCTCTGGGGCCAACGTCCTGACTTTC.

A remark on this clonotype: With a much larger clone just one base away, this may be a read error. This chain joins TRBV7-3 and TRBJ2-1; 14 positions match TRBD2. In germline, CDR1 is SGHTA, CDR2 FQGTGA. The CDR3 has 16 amino acids. DNA for the CDR3: TGTGCCAGCAGCCTAACGGGACTAGCGGGAGAAAAAGAGCAGTTATTC. This translates into CASSLTGLAGEKEQLF.

This clonotype has ten or more counts. The rearrangement uses TRBV4-1 and TRBJ2-7; D remains unclear. V was cut by 0 bases and J by 6 bases, with 15 bases left in between. Per the germline V gene, CDR1 is MGHRA and CDR2 is YSYEKL. The CDR3 totals 15 residues. CDR3 bases: TGCGCCAGCAGCCAAGAAATAGCTAGAGATACCGAGCAGTACTTC. Translated: CASSQEIARDTEQYF.

This clonotype occurred many times. The chain links TRBV18 to TRBJ2-7, with no clear D. Germline CDR1 and CDR2: KGHSH and LQKENI. V dropped 3 bases and J dropped 0 bases, with 9 bases sitting between them. The CDR3 totals 14 residues. CDR3: CASSPTRNSYEQYF. CDR3 nucleotide sequence: TGTGCCAGCTCACCGACAAGGAACTCCTACGAGCAGTACTTC.

This clonotype showed up many times. This chain joins TRBV12-3 or TRBV12-4 and TRBJ2-1, with 7 bases lining up with TRBD1. This CDR3 is built from 15 residues. V dropped 7 bases and J dropped 8; count of bases not matched to a gene: 14. The CDR3, as DNA: TGTGCCAGCAAGTCAAATTACAGGGGAGTGGATGAGCAGTTCTTC. Protein sequence: CASKSNYRGVDEQFF.

This clonotype was counted many times. The chain combines TRBV6-2 or TRBV6-3 with TRBJ2-3, with TRBD2 identical over 8 bases. Trimming took 4 bases from V and 4 from J; bases not matched to a gene: 4. Germline values: CDR1 MNHEY, CDR2 SVGEGT. The CDR3 length is 14 residues. In DNA form, the CDR3 reads TGTGCCAGCAGTTTTAGCGGGACGGCAGATACGCAGTATTTT. Protein sequence: CASSFSGTADTQYF.

Many counts were recorded for this clonotype. This chain joins TRBV6-6 and TRBJ2-7; D is unresolved. V was cut by 2 bases and J by 0 bases, with 5 bases left in between. CDR3 size: 13 residues. CDR1 is MNHNY and CDR2 is SVGAGI in the germline V gene (reference sequence). CDR3 loop: CASSYPPSYEQYF. The CDR3, as DNA: TGTGCCAGCAGTTACCCCCCCTCCTACGAGCAGTACTTC.

This clonotype has at least ten counts. The J gene is TRBJ2-7, the V gene TRBV5-6, with 7 bases aligning to TRBD1. The germline CDR1 and CDR2 sequences are SGHDT and YYEEEE. This CDR3 is 17 amino acids long. V was clipped by 4 bases and J by 0 bases; unmatched bases: 13. The CDR3 region has the DNA TGTGCCAGCAGCCCTGGAGTGTTGGACAGGAGCTCCTACGAGCAGTACGTC. This gives the protein CASSPGVLDRSSYEQYV.

This clonotype was recorded many times. The genes are TRBV2 and TRBJ1-1, with unresolved D. The CDR3 is made up of 12 amino acids. With 4 bases removed from V and 10 bases from J, the gap between germline ends came to 13 bases. Germline CDR1 SNHLY, CDR2 FYNNEI. The CDR3: CASSGHAGGAFF. In DNA, the CDR3 is TGTGCCAGCAGTGGTCATGCAGGAGGAGCTTTCTTT.

This clonotype was observed many times. The genes are TRBV29-1 and TRBJ1-6, with unresolved D. V gave up 1 base and J gave up 7 bases, with 11 bases separating them. This CDR3 contains 14 residues. Germline loops: CDR1 SQVTM, CDR2 ANQGSEA. CDR3 coding DNA: TGCAGCGTTGAAGCAAGAAGGGAAAATTCACCCCTCCACTTT. Protein sequence: CSVEARRENSPLHF. Full variable domain (missing parts from reference TRBV29-1 and TRBJ1-6): SAVISQKPSRDICQRGTSLTIQCQVDSQVTMMFWYRQQPGQSLTLIATANQGSEATYESGFVIDKFPISRPNLTFSTLTVSNMSPEDSSIYLCSVEARRENSPLHFGNGTRLTVT.

This clonotype has at least ten counts. The chain uses TRBV7-6 and TRBJ2-1, with D unresolved. V was shortened by 0 bases and J by 4 bases, with 7 bases between the two germline ends. This CDR3 has 14 amino acids. The germline V gene has CDR1 SGHVS and CDR2 FNYEAQ. CDR3 loop: CASSLAPKYNEQFF. CDR3 coding DNA: TGTGCCAGCAGCTTAGCCCCCAAGTACAATGAGCAGTTCTTC.

This clonotype was seen at least ten times. The chain couples TRBV7-3 to TRBJ2-5; 9 nucleotides match TRBD1. Unmatched junction bases numbered 2, after V lost 8 bases and J lost 1 base. The germline V gene encodes CDR1 SGHTA and CDR2 FQGTGA. The CDR3 consists of 13 residues. CDR3 nucleotides: TGTGCCAGCGGACAGGGGTCCCAAGAGACCCAGTACTTC. Translated, it gives CASGQGSQETQYF.

This clonotype was detected ten times or more. J is TRBJ1-3 and V is TRBV7-2; possibly TRBD1 for D (5 bases). The germline CDR1 and CDR2 sequences are SGHTA and FQGNSA. Trimming took off 1 base at V and 7 bases at J, with 17 bases between the two ends. The CDR3 runs 16 residues. CDR3 coding DNA: TGTGCCAGCAGCTTAGACCGTGGGGGGGATTGGAACACCATATATTTT. Translated: CASSLDRGGDWNTIYF.

This clonotype has just a few counts. This clone may be a read error of a much larger clone one base away. CDR3 DNA: TGTGCCAGCAGCTTAGCGGTCGGGACAGGACAATTTCGGGCTAGCTACACCTTC. It encodes CASSLAVGTGQFRASYTF. V usage is TRBV11-1 and J usage is TRBJ1-2, with TRBD1 identical over 8 bases. Germline CDR1 is SGHAT and CDR2 is FQDESV (reference sequence). CDR3 length: 18 amino acids. J gave up 9 bases and V 0 bases, and 18 bases lay outside the gene matches. The variable domain in full, with the rest retrieved from reference TRBV11-1 and TRBJ1-2, is EAEVAQSPRYKITEKSQAVAFWCDPISGHATLYWYRQILGQGPELLVQFQDESVVDDSQLPKDRFSAERLKGVDSTLKIQPAELGDSAMYLCASSLAVGTGQFRASYTFGSGTRLTVV.

This clonotype was seen at least ten times. The rearrangement joins TRBV20-1 to TRBJ1-2; 10 bases are shared with TRBD1. The V gene end was trimmed by 4 bases and the J gene end by 8 bases; junction bases not matched to a gene: 13. The germline V gene has CDR1 DFQATT and CDR2 SNEGSKA (reference sequence). The length of the CDR3 is 15 residues. The DNA for the CDR3 is TGCAGTGCTATCAGACAGGGGGCTGAAGAAGGGGGCTACACCTTC. It codes for CSAIRQGAEEGGYTF.

This clonotype was picked up many times. V and J are TRBV20-1 and TRBJ1-5, with D tentatively TRBD1 (6 bases). The V gene lost 6 bases and the J gene lost 5 bases, with 26 bases spanning the gap. Germline assignment: CDR1 DFQATT and CDR2 SNEGSKA (reference sequence). CDR3 length: 17 residues. This CDR3 reads CSAMTWTDTKGDQPQHF. Here the CDR3 DNA reads TGCAGTGCGATGACTTGGACAGACACTAAAGGGGATCAGCCCCAGCATTTT.